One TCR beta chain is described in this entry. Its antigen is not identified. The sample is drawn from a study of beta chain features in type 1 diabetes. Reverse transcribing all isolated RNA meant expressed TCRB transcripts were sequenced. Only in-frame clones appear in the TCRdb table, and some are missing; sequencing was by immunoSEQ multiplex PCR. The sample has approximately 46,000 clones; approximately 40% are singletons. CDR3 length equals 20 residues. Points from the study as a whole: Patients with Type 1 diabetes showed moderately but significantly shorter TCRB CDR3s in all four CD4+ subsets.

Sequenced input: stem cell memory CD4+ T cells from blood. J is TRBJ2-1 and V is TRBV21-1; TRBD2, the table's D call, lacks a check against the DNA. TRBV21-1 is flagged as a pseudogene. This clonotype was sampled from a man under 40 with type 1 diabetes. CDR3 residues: CASSKARLAGPSRSYNEQFF. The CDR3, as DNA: TGTGCCAGCAGCAAAGCGCGCCTAGCGGGACCCTCTCGCTCCTACAATGAGCAGTTCTTC.